This passage covers 30 T cell receptor beta chains from one sample sequenced in a study of cytomegalovirus exposure and HLA in healthy donors. With 60 Vbeta and 13 Jbeta primers, the PCR was carried out. Libraries were prepared by immunoSEQ multiplex PCR; TCRdb keeps only in-frame clonotypes and omits some of them. The table has about 99,000 clones, around 79% seen once; the top ten hold approximately 5%. The sample consisted of PBMCs. Receptors originate from a man in his fifties or sixties in good health and CMV-seropositive.

The chain joins TRBV14 to TRBJ1-3; D is uncertain. This CDR3 has 13 amino acids. Germline CDR1 and CDR2: SGHDN and FVKESK. V was clipped by 9 bases and J by 2 bases, with 11 bases between them. This CDR3 is CASSFGAGNTIYF. The CDR3 region has the DNA TGTGCCAGTAGCTTTGGAGCTGGAAACACCATATATTTT.

J is TRBJ1-5 and V is TRBV30; D gene unclear. This CDR3 region has 12 residues. Germline CDR1 reads GTSNPN; CDR2 reads SVGIG (reference sequence). V lost 7 bases to trimming and J lost 4 bases, with 11 bases between them. CDR3 amino acids: CASSRENQPQHF. The CDR3 region has the DNA TGTGCCTCTAGTCGGGAAAATCAGCCCCAGCATTTT.

This rearrangement joins TRBV6-6 to TRBJ1-6; D is unclear. This CDR3 has 14 residues. Trimming stripped 0 bases from V and 10 bases from J, with 10 bases between. Germline V gene sequence: CDR1 MNHNY, CDR2 SVGAGI (reference sequence). As DNA, the CDR3 is TGTGCCAGCAGTTACTCGCTCGACAAATCACCCCTCCACTTT. It codes for CASSYSLDKSPLHF.

This clone is a singleton in its sample. Compared with germline, one end of the junction differs, possibly owing to a read error. The rearrangement joins TRBV5-1 to TRBJ2-1; 7 bases map to TRBD2. This CDR3 contains 15 residues. Germline assignment: CDR1 SGHRS and CDR2 YFSETQ. The DNA for the CDR3 is TGCGCCAGCACCTTGGGGACTACTTCCTACAATGAGCAGTTCTTC. Encoded protein: CASTLGTTSYNEQFF.

V usage is TRBV19 and J usage is TRBJ2-1, with D perhaps matching TRBD2 (6 bases). CDR1 and CDR2 (germline): LNHDA, SQIVND (reference sequence). Trimming removed 7 bases at V and 8 bases at J, with 24 bases between. This CDR3 spans 16 amino acids. The CDR3 sequence: CASTERRAGSGDEQFF. The CDR3 bases are TGTGCCAGTACCGAACGTCGGGCGGGGTCCGGGGATGAGCAGTTCTTC.

The gene calls are TRBV5-4 and TRBJ2-1; 7 nucleotides line up with TRBD1. The length of the CDR3 is 16 residues. Trimming at V came to 3 bases and at J to 5 bases, leaving 11 bases not matched to a gene. The germline V gene encodes CDR1 SGHNT and CDR2 YYREEE (reference sequence). The CDR3 coding sequence is TGTGCCAGCAGCTCGCGATCCGGGACAGCCAACAATGAGCAGTTCTTC. This sequence encodes CASSSRSGTANNEQFF.

The V call is TRBV9, the J call TRBJ2-5, with D maybe TRBD1 (6 bases). Trimming cost V 0 bases and J 7 bases, with 13 bases left between them. CDR3 length: 14 residues. The germline gives CDR1 SGDLS, CDR2 YYNGEE. The CDR3 DNA reads TGTGCCAGCAGCGTAGACGCCAAAGGGGGGACCCAGTACTTC. Protein: CASSVDAKGGTQYF.

This clone was observed many times. The CDR3 region has the DNA TGCGCCAGCAGCCGAGTGACAGTACCTTTCGGAGGCTACACCTTC. It specifies CASSRVTVPFGGYTF. The chain has TRBV4-3 and TRBJ1-2, with a possible D match to TRBD1 (5 bases). The germline CDR1 and CDR2 sequences are LGHNA and YSLEER. The CDR3 extends over 15 amino acids. The ends were cut back, 4 bases at V and 8 bases at J, with 20 bases in the middle.

The V gene is TRBV9, the J gene TRBJ2-7; D remains ambiguous. Trimming removed 4 bases from V and 3 bases from J, with 11 bases in between. Germline values: CDR1 SGDLS, CDR2 YYNGEE. The CDR3 runs to 13 residues. The CDR3 loop is CASSPPRLYEQYF. CDR3 DNA: TGTGCCAGCAGCCCCCCGAGACTCTACGAGCAGTACTTC.

The chain has TRBV6-1 and TRBJ2-5; D remains ambiguous. The J call may be faulty, since TRBJ2-7 better matches the DNA end. There are 12 residues in the CDR3. Germline V gene lookup returns CDR1 MNHNS and CDR2 SASEGT. In DNA, the CDR3 is TGTGCCAGCAGTGAAGAACGTTACGAGCAGTACTTC. Translating it yields CASSEERYEQYF.

The CDR3 sequence is CASKEEGGYTF. The CDR3 DNA is TGTGCCAGCAAGGAGGAGGGTGGCTACACCTTC. The chain combines TRBV6-5 with TRBJ1-2; D gene uncertain. Germline CDR1 reads MNHEY; CDR2 reads SVGAGI. This CDR3 spans 11 amino acids. Between the trimmed V and J ends, which lost 7 bases and 7 bases, there was a span of 10 bases.

This clone was picked up a small number of times. The chain recombines TRBV6-5 with TRBJ2-7; TRBD2 might be the D (6 bases). V was trimmed by 6 bases and J by 0 bases, leaving 15 bases between them. Germline V gene sequence: CDR1 MNHEY, CDR2 SVGAGI. The CDR3 contains 15 residues. CDR3 bases: TGTGCCAGCAGCCCGGCGGGGATCGGCTCCTACGAGCAGTACTTC. This translates into CASSPAGIGSYEQYF.

The chain is built from TRBV7-6 and TRBJ1-2; the D gene is possibly TRBD1 (5 bases). V was trimmed by 1 base and J by 4 bases, leaving 7 bases between them. CDR1 is SGHVS and CDR2 is FNYEAQ in the germline V gene. This CDR3 is 13 amino acids long. The CDR3 reads CASSLGQGYGYTF. The CDR3 DNA reads TGTGCCAGCAGCTTAGGGCAGGGCTATGGCTACACCTTC.

The J gene is TRBJ1-4, the V gene TRBV7-2, with D perhaps matching TRBD1 (6 bases). The germline gives CDR1 SGHTA, CDR2 FQGNSA. CDR3 length: 18 residues. Trimming took 4 bases from V and 3 from J, leaving 21 bases between them. The CDR3 reads CASSSTPGRGGANEKLFF. The CDR3 DNA follows: TGTGCCAGCAGCTCGACTCCGGGCAGGGGTGGGGCTAATGAAAAACTGTTTTTT.

The genes are TRBV11-2 and TRBJ1-2; D is uncertain. Per germline, CDR1 SGHAT and CDR2 FQNNGV. Deletions cut 2 bases from V and 7 bases from J, with 17 bases between. This CDR3 spans 15 amino acids. The CDR3 DNA sequence: TGTGCCAGCAGCTTAAAAGCCTATACGGTTGGTGGCTACACCTTC. Protein: CASSLKAYTVGGYTF. The full variable domain, completed using reference TRBV11-2 and TRBJ1-2, is EAGVAQSPRYKIIEKRQSVAFWCNPISGHATLYWYQQILGQGPKLLIQFQNNGVVDDSQLPKDRFSAERLKGVDSTLKIQPAKLEDSAVYLCASSLKAYTVGGYTFGSGTRLTVV.

The V call is TRBV28, the J call TRBJ2-7; D is perhaps TRBD1 (6 bases). The CDR3 has 15 residues. Trimming removed 5 bases at V and 6 bases at J, with 20 bases between. Germline CDR1 is MDHEN and CDR2 is SYDVKM. The CDR3 region is CASSPSRGRGSEQYF. DNA of the CDR3: TGTGCCAGCAGTCCTTCCCGGGGCAGGGGAAGCGAGCAGTACTTC.

The chain recombines TRBV29-1 with TRBJ1-5; D not certain. The germline CDR1 and CDR2 sequences are SQVTM and ANQGSEA. V lost 4 bases, J lost 4 bases, and 8 bases lay in between. CDR3 length equals 12 residues. The CDR3, as DNA: TGCAGCGTTGGGTCCGGGAATCAGCCCCAGCATTTT. Translation gives CSVGSGNQPQHF.

V is TRBV28 and J is TRBJ1-5; no clear D. This CDR3 has 16 residues. CDR1 and CDR2 (germline): MDHEN, SYDVKM. With 4 bases removed from V and 4 bases from J, the gap between germline ends came to 17 bases. CDR3 in amino acids: CASSSVGGGWNQPQHF. In DNA, the CDR3 is TGTGCCAGCAGTTCAGTGGGAGGCGGGTGGAATCAGCCCCAGCATTTT.

The gene calls are TRBV11-3 and TRBJ2-5; a possible D gene is TRBD2 (6 bases). The CDR3 has 17 residues. Germline V CDR1 and CDR2: SGHNT, YENEEA. Trimming removed 5 bases at V and 1 base at J, with 20 bases between. The CDR3 here is CASSPRLVAAVQETQYF. The CDR3 coding sequence is TGTGCCAGCAGCCCCCGTTTGGTAGCGGCCGTCCAAGAGACCCAGTACTTC.

This clone was seen once. The V gene is TRBV28, the J gene TRBJ1-1; D gene uncertain. Germline CDR1 MDHEN, CDR2 SYDVKM. CDR3 length: 14 residues. The germline V and J ends were trimmed by 6 bases and 1 base, with 12 bases remaining between them. CDR3 in DNA: TGTGCCAGCAGGGGGAGCAAGGGGAACACTGAAGCTTTCTTT. Translated, it gives CASRGSKGNTEAFF.

This clone was detected many times. The chain couples TRBV5-1 to TRBJ2-2, with D possibly TRBD2 on 6 matching bases. Trimming cost V 2 bases and J 4 bases, with 15 bases left between them. CDR3 length equals 16 residues. Germline V gene lookup returns CDR1 SGHRS and CDR2 YFSETQ. The CDR3 loop reads CASSFIQGGGTGELFF. The CDR3 DNA is TGCGCCAGCAGCTTTATCCAGGGAGGTGGCACCGGGGAGCTGTTTTTT.

The genes are TRBV6-4 and TRBJ2-1, with 11 positions matching TRBD2. Losses at the gene ends were 4 bases for V and 0 bases for J; bases not matched to a gene: 11. The CDR3 contains 19 residues. In germline, CDR1 is MRHNA, CDR2 SNTAGT. The chain's CDR3 is CASSAPGLAVSSSYNEQFF. CDR3 DNA sequence: TGTGCCAGCAGTGCCCCGGGACTAGCGGTCTCCAGCTCCTACAATGAGCAGTTCTTC.

CDR3 sequence reads: CASSESGRANTGELFF. In DNA, the CDR3 is TGCGCCAGCAGTGAGTCGGGGCGAGCGAACACCGGGGAGCTGTTTTTT. The chain combines TRBV10-1 with TRBJ2-2, with a tentative D call TRBD1 (5 bases). The CDR3 runs 16 residues. The ends were cut back, 0 bases at V and 0 bases at J, with 8 bases in the middle. Per germline, CDR1 WNHNN and CDR2 SYGVQD (reference sequence).

As for this clone: Likely a read error: the CDR3 ends without its conserved phenylalanine or tryptophan. CDR3 sequence reads: CAISESLFGEKLFV. CDR3 sequence (DNA): TGTGCCATCAGTGAGTCCCTATTCGGGGAAAAACTGTTTGTT. The gene calls are TRBV10-3 and TRBJ1-4; unclear D gene. Per the germline V gene, CDR1 is ENHRY and CDR2 is SYGVKD. V lost 0 bases and J lost 8, with 10 bases in between. This CDR3 is built from 14 residues.

The chain recombines TRBV7-6 with TRBJ2-7; TRBD1 agrees at 7 bases. With 10 bases clipped from V and 1 base from J, the junction kept 13 bases outside the gene matches. Germline CDR1 and CDR2: SGHVS and FNYEAQ. The CDR3 loop spans 15 amino acids. CDR3 DNA: TGTGCCACCTCACCTTGGGCAGGGGGTTCCTACGAGCAGTACTTC. Its translation is CATSPWAGGSYEQYF.

The chain links TRBV4-3 to TRBJ2-5, with a possible D match to TRBD2 (6 bases). Trimming took 0 bases from V and 2 from J, leaving 7 bases between them. The V gene's germline CDR1 is LGHNA and CDR2 YSLEER. The CDR3 extends over 14 amino acids. The CDR3, as DNA: TGCGCCAGCAGCCAAGAGGGACTGCAAGAGACCCAGTACTTC. Amino acid sequence: CASSQEGLQETQYF.

The chain carries TRBV2 and TRBJ2-7, with 7 bases identical to TRBD1. J gave up 3 bases and V 9 bases, and 11 bases lay outside the gene matches. There are 14 residues in the CDR3. Germline V lookup: CDR1 SNHLY, CDR2 FYNNEI. The chain's CDR3 is CASTLEQGVYEQYF. Written as DNA, the CDR3 is TGTGCCAGTACCTTGGAGCAGGGGGTCTACGAGCAGTACTTC.

This clone turned up a few times. The V call is TRBV5-1, the J call TRBJ1-4, with D perhaps matching TRBD1 (5 bases). The germline V gene encodes CDR1 SGHRS and CDR2 YFSETQ. The CDR3 runs 14 residues. Trimming shortened V by 5 bases and J by 6 bases, and 14 bases separated the two germline ends. As DNA, the CDR3 is TGCGCCAGCAGAGGCGACAGCAATGATGAAAAACTGTTTTTT. Translation gives CASRGDSNDEKLFF.

The gene calls are TRBV5-6 and TRBJ2-6; 7 nucleotides align to TRBD1. Losses at the gene ends were 3 bases for V and 0 bases for J; bases not matched to a gene: 6. Germline V gene lookup returns CDR1 SGHDT and CDR2 YYEEEE. The CDR3 has 17 residues. The DNA for the CDR3 is TGTGCCAGCAGCTGGGGACAGATCCTCTCTGGGGCCAACGTCCTGACTTTC. Its protein product is CASSWGQILSGANVLTF.

The rearrangement uses TRBV29-1 and TRBJ1-1, with D possibly being TRBD1 (5 bases). CDR3 size: 11 residues. The V gene lost 3 bases and the J gene lost 11 bases, with 13 bases spanning the gap. Germline V gives CDR1 SQVTM, CDR2 ANQGSEA. Here the CDR3 reads CSVESTVEAFF. CDR3 coding DNA: TGCAGCGTTGAGTCGACAGTAGAGGCTTTCTTT.